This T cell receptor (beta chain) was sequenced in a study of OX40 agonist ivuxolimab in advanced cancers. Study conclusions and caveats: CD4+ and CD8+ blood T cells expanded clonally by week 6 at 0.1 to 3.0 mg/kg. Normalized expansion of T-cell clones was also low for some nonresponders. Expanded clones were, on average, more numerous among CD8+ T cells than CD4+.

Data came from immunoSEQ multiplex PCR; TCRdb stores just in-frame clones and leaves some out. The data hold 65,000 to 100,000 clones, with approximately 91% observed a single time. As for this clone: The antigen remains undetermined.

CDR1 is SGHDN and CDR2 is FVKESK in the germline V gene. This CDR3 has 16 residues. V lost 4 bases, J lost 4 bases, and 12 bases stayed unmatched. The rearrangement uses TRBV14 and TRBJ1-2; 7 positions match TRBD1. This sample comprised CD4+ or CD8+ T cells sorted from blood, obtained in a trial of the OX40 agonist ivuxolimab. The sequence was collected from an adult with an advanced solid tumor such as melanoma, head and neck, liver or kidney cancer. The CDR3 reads CASSPSIRGGGYGYTF. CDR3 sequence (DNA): TGTGCCAGCAGCCCATCGATTAGAGGGGGCGGCTATGGCTACACCTTC. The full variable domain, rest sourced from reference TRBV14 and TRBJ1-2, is EAGVTQFPSHSVIEKGQTVTLRCDPISGHDNLYWYRRVMGKEIKFLLHFVKESKQDESGMPNNRFLAERTGGTYSTLKVQPAELEDSGVYFCASSPSIRGGGYGYTFGSGTRLTVV.